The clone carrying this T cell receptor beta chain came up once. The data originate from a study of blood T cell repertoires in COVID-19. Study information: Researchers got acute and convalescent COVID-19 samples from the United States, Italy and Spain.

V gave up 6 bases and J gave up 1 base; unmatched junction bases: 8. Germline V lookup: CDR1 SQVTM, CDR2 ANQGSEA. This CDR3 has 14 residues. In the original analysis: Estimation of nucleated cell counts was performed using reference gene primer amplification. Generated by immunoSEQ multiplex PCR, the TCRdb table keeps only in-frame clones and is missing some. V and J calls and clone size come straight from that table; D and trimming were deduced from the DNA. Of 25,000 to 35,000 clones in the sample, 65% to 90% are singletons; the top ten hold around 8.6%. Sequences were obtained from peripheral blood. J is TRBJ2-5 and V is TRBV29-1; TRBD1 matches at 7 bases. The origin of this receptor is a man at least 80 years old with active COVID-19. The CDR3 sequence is CSVGDRISQETQYF. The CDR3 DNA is TGCAGCGTGGGGGACAGAATTTCCCAAGAGACCCAGTACTTC.